These T cell receptor beta chains were read from a single sample in a study of control samples from healthy donors and cancer patients. Clones were read by immunoSEQ multiplex PCR, and TCRdb kept only the in-frame ones, dropping some. The table has approximately 70,000 clones, over 85% seen once. Material: PBMCs. The receptors were sampled from a man in his 60s with colorectal cancer. CDR3s include the opening cysteine and the closing phenylalanine or tryptophan. The D gene is left open where the match is weak. The size entry is marked missing in some rows and otherwise reads once, few, many or a size class.

D gene: .
V gene: TRBV24-1
clone size: .
J gene: TRBJ1-2
CDR3 DNA: TGTGCCACCCAAGAGACCTCCTATGGCTACACCTTC
CDR3 protein: CATQETSYGYTF

D gene: TRBD1
V gene: TRBV6-6
clone size: .
J gene: TRBJ1-2
CDR3 DNA: TGTGCCAGCGGACAGGGGTCTGGCTATGGCTACACCTTC
CDR3 protein: CASGQGSGYGYTF

D gene: .
V gene: TRBV2
clone size: .
J gene: TRBJ2-3
CDR3 DNA: TGTGCCAGCAGCTCAACCGGGATAAACACAGATACGCAGTATTTT
CDR3 protein: CASSSTGINTDTQYF

D gene: .
V gene: TRBV10-3
clone size: .
J gene: TRBJ2-2
CDR3 DNA: TGTGCCACCAAAGGGATTCCCGGGGAGCTGTTTTTT
CDR3 protein: CATKGIPGELFF

D gene: .
V gene: TRBV18
clone size: .
J gene: TRBJ2-5
CDR3 DNA: TGTGCCAGCTCCCCCGGACGGTACCAAGAGACCCAGTACTTC
CDR3 protein: CASSPGRYQETQYF

D gene: TRBD2
V gene: TRBV18
clone size: .
J gene: TRBJ2-3
CDR3 DNA: TGTGCCAGCTCACCACGAGGAGCGGGGGGGGGCACAGATACGCAGTATTTT
CDR3 protein: CASSPRGAGGGTDTQYF

D gene: .
V gene: TRBV10-1
clone size: .
J gene: TRBJ1-2
CDR3 DNA: TGCGCCAGCAGTGTGCCCCCGGGACCATGCTATGGCTACACCTTC
CDR3 protein: CASSVPPGPCYGYTF

D gene: TRBD1
V gene: TRBV3-1/TRBV3-2
clone size: .
J gene: TRBJ1-1
CDR3 DNA: TGTGCCAGCAGCCAATGGGACAGGGGGCGCGGTAACACTGAAGCTTTCTTT
CDR3 protein: CASSQWDRGRGNTEAFF

D gene: .
V gene: TRBV28
clone size: .
J gene: TRBJ1-6
CDR3 DNA: TGTGCCAGCAGACCGGGGGCTGGTTCACCCCTCCACTTT
CDR3 protein: CASRPGAGSPLHF

D gene: .
V gene: TRBV2
clone size: .
J gene: TRBJ1-2
CDR3 DNA: TGTGCAGGGCGGATTAACTATGGCTACACCTTC
CDR3 protein: CAGRINYGYTF

D gene: TRBD2
V gene: TRBV11-2
clone size: .
J gene: TRBJ2-2
CDR3 DNA: TGTGCCAGCAGCTTAGATTCTTTTGGGGGGGCGAACACCGGGGAGCTGTTTTTT
CDR3 protein: CASSLDSFGGANTGELFF

D gene: .
V gene: TRBV10-1
clone size: once
J gene: TRBJ1-2
CDR3 DNA: TGCGCCAGCAGTGAGAGAGGGTCTCGCTATGGCTACACCTTC
CDR3 protein: CASSERGSRYGYTF

D gene: .
V gene: TRBV7-2
clone size: .
J gene: TRBJ1-3
CDR3 DNA: TGTGCCAGCAGCCCAGAGGCCCTTGGTGGAAACACCATATATTTT
CDR3 protein: CASSPEALGGNTIYF

D gene: .
V gene: TRBV30
clone size: .
J gene: TRBJ2-1
CDR3 DNA: TGTGCCTGGAGTACCCCCGGTAGCGCCCGCAATGAGCAGTTCTTC
CDR3 protein: CAWSTPGSARNEQFF

D gene: TRBD1
V gene: TRBV11-3
clone size: .
J gene: TRBJ1-1
CDR3 DNA: TGTGCCAGCAGCTTAGGATACAGGGGGCGGAACACTGAAGCTTTCTTT
CDR3 protein: CASSLGYRGRNTEAFF

D gene: .
V gene: TRBV9
clone size: .
J gene: TRBJ2-1
CDR3 DNA: TGTGCCAGCAGCGTAGGTTGGGGGGCAACCTACAATGAGCAGTTCTTC
CDR3 protein: CASSVGWGATYNEQFF

D gene: .
V gene: TRBV27
clone size: .
J gene: TRBJ1-4
CDR3 DNA: TGTGCCAGCATCAGCCGGTGGGGGACTAATGAAAAACTGTTTTTT
CDR3 protein: CASISRWGTNEKLFF

D gene: .
V gene: TRBV12-3/TRBV12-4
clone size: once
J gene: TRBJ1-1
CDR3 DNA: TGTGCCAGCAGTTCTTACTCGATGGCTTTCTTT
CDR3 protein: CASSSYSMAFF

D gene: .
V gene: TRBV20-1
clone size: .
J gene: TRBJ1-2
CDR3 DNA: TGCAGTGCTAGTTTCCAGGGCGACTATGGCTACACCTTC
CDR3 protein: CSASFQGDYGYTF

D gene: .
V gene: TRBV5-1
clone size: .
J gene: TRBJ2-1
CDR3 DNA: TGCGCCAGCAGTTCGACCACCACGGGAAGGGCCAATGAGCAGTTCTTC
CDR3 protein: CASSSTTTGRANEQFF

D gene: .
V gene: TRBV7-9
clone size: .
J gene: TRBJ1-2
CDR3 DNA: TGTGCCAGCAGCTTCGGCTCTCGGACGTCGGACGGCTACACCTTC
CDR3 protein: CASSFGSRTSDGYTF

D gene: .
V gene: TRBV5-6
clone size: .
J gene: TRBJ1-6
CDR3 DNA: TGTGCCAGCAGCCCCGGATGGGGCAGCAGGAATTCACCCCTCCACTTT
CDR3 protein: CASSPGWGSRNSPLHF

D gene: .
V gene: TRBV30
clone size: .
J gene: TRBJ2-7
CDR3 DNA: TGTGCCTGGAGTGTAGGGCAGGCCTACGAGCAGTACTTC
CDR3 protein: CAWSVGQAYEQYF

D gene: .
V gene: TRBV6-6
clone size: .
J gene: TRBJ2-7
CDR3 DNA: TGTGCCAGCAGGGGCGGGGACAGCCTCTACGAGCAGTACTTC
CDR3 protein: CASRGGDSLYEQYF

D gene: TRBD1
V gene: TRBV3-1/TRBV3-2
clone size: .
J gene: TRBJ1-2
CDR3 DNA: TGTGCCAGCAGCCACGGACAGGTCCCTAACTATGGCTACACCTTC
CDR3 protein: CASSHGQVPNYGYTF

D gene: .
V gene: TRBV19
clone size: .
J gene: TRBJ2-4
CDR3 DNA: TGTGCCAGTAGTATTCAGGGTTATTCGGACATTCAGTACTTC
CDR3 protein: CASSIQGYSDIQYF

D gene: TRBD2
V gene: TRBV18
clone size: .
J gene: TRBJ2-5
CDR3 DNA: TGTGCCAGCTCACTCTGGACTAGCAGCCAAGAGACCCAGTACTTC
CDR3 protein: CASSLWTSSQETQYF

D gene: .
V gene: TRBV6-5
clone size: few
J gene: TRBJ1-1
CDR3 DNA: TGTGCCAGCAGGAGGCGGACTGAAGCTTTCTTT
CDR3 protein: CASRRRTEAFF

D gene: .
V gene: TRBV9
clone size: .
J gene: TRBJ1-3
CDR3 DNA: TGTGCCAGCAGCGTAGATGACAGCTCCTCTGGAAACACCATATATTTT
CDR3 protein: CASSVDDSSSGNTIYF

D gene: .
V gene: TRBV9
clone size: .
J gene: TRBJ2-7
CDR3 DNA: TGTGCCAGCAGCGTAGTTCCGGGCGGGGACGAGCAGTACTTC
CDR3 protein: CASSVVPGGDEQYF

D gene: .
V gene: TRBV15
clone size: .
J gene: TRBJ1-2
CDR3 DNA: TGTGCCACCAGCAGAGATCTAAGAAACTATGGCTACACCTTC
CDR3 protein: CATSRDLRNYGYTF

D gene: .
V gene: TRBV6-1
clone size: .
J gene: TRBJ1-4
CDR3 DNA: TGTGCCAGCAGCTCCTCAGAAGGGAAACTGTTTTTT
CDR3 protein: CASSSSEGKLFF

D gene: .
V gene: TRBV5-1
clone size: .
J gene: TRBJ2-1
CDR3 DNA: TGCGCCAGCAGCTCCCCGAGTTTCTACAATGAGCAGTTCTTC
CDR3 protein: CASSSPSFYNEQFF

D gene: .
V gene: TRBV5-1
clone size: .
J gene: TRBJ2-3
CDR3 DNA: TGCGCCAGCAGCTTGGAGTGGGGGTCGGATACGCAGTATTTT
CDR3 protein: CASSLEWGSDTQYF

D gene: TRBD1
V gene: TRBV7-9
clone size: .
J gene: TRBJ1-5
CDR3 DNA: TGTGCCAGCAGCACCAACAGGGGTCAGCCCCAGCATTTT
CDR3 protein: CASSTNRGQPQHF

D gene: .
V gene: TRBV6-1
clone size: .
J gene: TRBJ1-2
CDR3 DNA: TGTGCCAGCAGTGAAGGGGGGAGCAACTATGGCTACACCTTC
CDR3 protein: CASSEGGSNYGYTF